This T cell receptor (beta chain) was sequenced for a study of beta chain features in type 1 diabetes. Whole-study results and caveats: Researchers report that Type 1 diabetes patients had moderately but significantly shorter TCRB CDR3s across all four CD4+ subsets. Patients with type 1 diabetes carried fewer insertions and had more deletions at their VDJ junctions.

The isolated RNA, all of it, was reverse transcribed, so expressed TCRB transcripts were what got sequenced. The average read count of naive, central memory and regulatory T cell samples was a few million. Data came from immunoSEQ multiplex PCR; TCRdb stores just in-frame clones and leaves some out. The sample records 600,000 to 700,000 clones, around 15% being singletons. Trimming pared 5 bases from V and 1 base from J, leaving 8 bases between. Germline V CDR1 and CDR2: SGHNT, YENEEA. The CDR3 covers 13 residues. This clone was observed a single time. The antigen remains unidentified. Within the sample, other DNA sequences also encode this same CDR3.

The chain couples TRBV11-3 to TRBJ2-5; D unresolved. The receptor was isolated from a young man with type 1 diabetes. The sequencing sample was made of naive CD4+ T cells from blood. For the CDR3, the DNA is TGTGCCAGCAGCCTAGGGTCCCAAGAGACCCAGTACTTC. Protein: CASSLGSQETQYF.